This entry is about one TCR beta chain. The sample comes from a study of cytomegalovirus exposure and HLA in healthy donors. PCR used 60 Vbeta primers and 13 Jbeta primers. Measured with immunoSEQ multiplex PCR; TCRdb has only the in-frame clones, and not every one. This table holds some 160,000 clones, 80% to 85% found once. Sequenced: PBMCs. The receptor was isolated from a male donor in good health and CMV-seronegative.

The DNA for the CDR3 is TGTGCCAGCAGCCCTGCCGGGGAGCTGTTTTTT. Translating it yields CASSPAGELFF. J is TRBJ2-2 and V is TRBV7-8; no clear D. The V gene's germline CDR1 is SGHVS and CDR2 FQNEAQ. V shed 5 bases and J shed 6 bases, with 4 bases lying between them. CDR3 length: 11 amino acids. Combining the CDR3 with reference TRBV7-8 and TRBJ2-2 gives the whole variable domain GAGVSQSPRYKVAKRGQDVALRCDPISGHVSLFWYQQALGQGPEFLTYFQNEAQLDKSGLPSDRFFAERPEGSVSTLKIQRTQQEDSAVYLCASSPAGELFFGEGSRLTVL.